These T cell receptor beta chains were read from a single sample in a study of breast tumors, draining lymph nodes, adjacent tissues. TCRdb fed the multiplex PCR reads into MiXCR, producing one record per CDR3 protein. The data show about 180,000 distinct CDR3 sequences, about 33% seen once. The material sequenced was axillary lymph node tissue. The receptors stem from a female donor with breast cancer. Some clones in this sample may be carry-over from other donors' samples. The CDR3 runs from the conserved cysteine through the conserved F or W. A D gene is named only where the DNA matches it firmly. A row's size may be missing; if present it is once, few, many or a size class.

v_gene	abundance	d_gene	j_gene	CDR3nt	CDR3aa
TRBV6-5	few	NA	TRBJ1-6	TGTGCCAGCACAACCCCCACCCGGACAAGTAATTCACCCCTCCACTTT	CASTTPTRTSNSPLHF
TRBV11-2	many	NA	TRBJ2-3	TGTGCCAGCAGCGCTCGGGACGGACGCACAGATACGCAGTATTTT	CASSARDGRTDTQYF
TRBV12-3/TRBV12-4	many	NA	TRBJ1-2	TGTGCCAGCTCCATAGGGGTAATGGGTGGCTACACCTTC	CASSIGVMGGYTF
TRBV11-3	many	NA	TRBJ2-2	TGTGCCAGCAGCTTAGATCATATGACCGGGGAGCTGTTTTTT	CASSLDHMTGELFF
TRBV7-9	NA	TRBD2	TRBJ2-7	TGTGCCAGCAGCCGGGGACTAGCGGGAAGCGAGCAGTACTTC	CASSRGLAGSEQYF
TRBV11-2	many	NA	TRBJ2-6	TGTGCCAGCAGCCCCACAGACTCTGGGGCCAACGTCCTGACTTTC	CASSPTDSGANVLTF
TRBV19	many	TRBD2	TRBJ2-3	TGTGCCAGTAGGTCAGCGGGGGGCCCAGATACGCAGTATTTT	CASRSAGGPDTQYF
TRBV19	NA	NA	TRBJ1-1	TGTGCCAGTAGTCTCGCCCAAAGGGGGAACACTGAAGCTTTCTTT	CASSLAQRGNTEAFF
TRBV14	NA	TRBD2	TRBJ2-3	TGTGCCAGCAGCTCCCCGACTAGCGGGGGGCCCGTGAATACGCAGTATTTT	CASSSPTSGGPVNTQYF
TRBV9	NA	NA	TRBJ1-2	TGTGCCAGCAGCGTAGGAGCGGATGGGGACTATGGCTACACCTTC	CASSVGADGDYGYTF
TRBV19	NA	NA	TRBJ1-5	TGTGCCACAAGTAAGCCCCAGCATTTT	CATSKPQHF
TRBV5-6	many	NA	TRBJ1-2	TGTGCCAGCAGCTTGGGGGGATCGGACTATGGCTACACCTTC	CASSLGGSDYGYTF
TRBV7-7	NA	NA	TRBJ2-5	TGTGCTAGCAGCTTAGGACCGGAGGAGACCCAGTACTTC	CASSLGPEETQYF
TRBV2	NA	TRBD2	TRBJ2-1	TGTGCCACCGCTCCGGGACTAGCGAACAATGAGCAGTTCTTC	CATAPGLANNEQFF
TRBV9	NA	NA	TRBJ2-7	TGTGCCAACCGGGCCTCAAGCCGGAACTACGAGCAGTACTTC	CANRASSRNYEQYF
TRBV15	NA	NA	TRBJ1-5	TGTGCCACCAGCAGCTCCTCTCAGCCCCAGCATTTT	CATSSSSQPQHF